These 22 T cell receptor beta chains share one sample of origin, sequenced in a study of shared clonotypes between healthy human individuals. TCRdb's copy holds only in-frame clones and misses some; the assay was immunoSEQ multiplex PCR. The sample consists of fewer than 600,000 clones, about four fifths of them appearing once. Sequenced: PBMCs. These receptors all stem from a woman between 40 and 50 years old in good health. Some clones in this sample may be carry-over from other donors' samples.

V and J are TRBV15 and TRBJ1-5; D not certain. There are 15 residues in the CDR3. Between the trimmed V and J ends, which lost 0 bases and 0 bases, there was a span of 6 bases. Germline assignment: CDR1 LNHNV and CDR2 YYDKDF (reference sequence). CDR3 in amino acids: CATSRDYGSNQPQHF. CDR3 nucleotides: TGTGCCACCAGCAGAGATTACGGTAGCAATCAGCCCCAGCATTTT.

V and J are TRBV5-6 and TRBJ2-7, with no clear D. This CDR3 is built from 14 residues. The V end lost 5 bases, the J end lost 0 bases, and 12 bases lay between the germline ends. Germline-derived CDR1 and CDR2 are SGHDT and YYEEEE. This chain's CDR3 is CASRAWRGSYEQYF. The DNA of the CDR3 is TGTGCCAGCAGGGCCTGGCGCGGCTCCTACGAGCAGTACTTC.

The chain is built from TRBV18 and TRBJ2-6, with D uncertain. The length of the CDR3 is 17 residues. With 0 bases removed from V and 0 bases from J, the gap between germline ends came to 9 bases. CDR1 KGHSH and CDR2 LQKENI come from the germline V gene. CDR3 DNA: TGTGCCAGCTCACCACCGGGTCTCAGCTCTGGGGCCAACGTCCTGACTTTC. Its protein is CASSPPGLSSGANVLTF.

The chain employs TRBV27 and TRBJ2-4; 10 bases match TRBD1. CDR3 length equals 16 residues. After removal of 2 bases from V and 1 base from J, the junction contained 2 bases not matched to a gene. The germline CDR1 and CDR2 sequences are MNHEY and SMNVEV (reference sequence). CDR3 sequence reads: CASSLGQGVAKNIQYF. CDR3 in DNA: TGTGCCAGCAGTTTAGGACAGGGGGTGGCCAAAAACATTCAGTACTTC.

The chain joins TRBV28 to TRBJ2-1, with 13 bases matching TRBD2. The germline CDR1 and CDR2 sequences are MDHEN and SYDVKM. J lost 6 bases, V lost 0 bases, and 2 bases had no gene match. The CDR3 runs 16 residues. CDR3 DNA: TGTGCCAGCAGTTTATGGGGGACTAGCGGGGCCAATGAGCAGTTCTTC. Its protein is CASSLWGTSGANEQFF.

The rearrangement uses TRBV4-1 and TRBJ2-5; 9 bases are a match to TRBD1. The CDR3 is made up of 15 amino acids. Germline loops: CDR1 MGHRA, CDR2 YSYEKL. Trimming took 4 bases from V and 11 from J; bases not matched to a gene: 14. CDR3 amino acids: CASSRLGDRAYEQYF. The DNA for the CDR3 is TGCGCCAGCAGCCGGTTAGGGGACAGGGCCTATGAGCAGTACTTC.

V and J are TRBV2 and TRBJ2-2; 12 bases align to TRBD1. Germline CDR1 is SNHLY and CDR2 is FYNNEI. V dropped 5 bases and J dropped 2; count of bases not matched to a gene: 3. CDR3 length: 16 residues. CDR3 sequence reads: CASSYGTGGNTGELFF. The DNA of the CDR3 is TGTGCCAGCAGTTATGGGACAGGGGGCAACACCGGGGAGCTGTTTTTT.

CDR3 sequence: CASSLDGPGRANYGYTF. The CDR3 bases are TGTGCCAGCAGCTTAGACGGACCGGGACGGGCTAACTATGGCTACACCTTC. This sequence joins TRBV11-2 and TRBJ1-2, with a possible D match to TRBD1 (5 bases). V was pared by 0 bases and J by 0 bases, with 14 bases between. Per germline, CDR1 SGHAT and CDR2 FQNNGV. The CDR3 extends over 17 amino acids.

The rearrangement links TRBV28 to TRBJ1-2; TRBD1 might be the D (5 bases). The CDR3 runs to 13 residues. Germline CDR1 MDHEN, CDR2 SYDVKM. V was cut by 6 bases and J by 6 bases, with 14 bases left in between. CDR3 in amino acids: CASRANGGDGYTF. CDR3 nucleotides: TGTGCCAGCAGGGCAAATGGAGGGGATGGCTACACCTTC.

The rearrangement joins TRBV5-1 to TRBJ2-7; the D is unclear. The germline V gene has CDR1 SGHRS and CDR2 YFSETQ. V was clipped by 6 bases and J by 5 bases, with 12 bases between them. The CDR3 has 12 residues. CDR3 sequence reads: CASNQDGDEQYF. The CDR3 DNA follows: TGCGCCAGCAATCAGGACGGTGACGAGCAGTACTTC.

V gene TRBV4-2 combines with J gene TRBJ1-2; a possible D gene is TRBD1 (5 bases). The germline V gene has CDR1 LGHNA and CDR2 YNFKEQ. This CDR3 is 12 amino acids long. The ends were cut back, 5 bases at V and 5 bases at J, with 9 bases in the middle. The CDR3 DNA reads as TGTGCCAGCAGCTTGCGGGGGTATGGCTACACCTTC. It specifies CASSLRGYGYTF.

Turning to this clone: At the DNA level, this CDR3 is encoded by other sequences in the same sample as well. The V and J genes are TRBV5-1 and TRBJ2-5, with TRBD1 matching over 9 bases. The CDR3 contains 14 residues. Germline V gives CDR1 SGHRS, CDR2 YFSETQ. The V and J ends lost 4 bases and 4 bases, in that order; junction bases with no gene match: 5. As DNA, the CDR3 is TGCGCCAGCAGCCTACAGGGGGCGGGAGAGACCCAGTACTTC. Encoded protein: CASSLQGAGETQYF. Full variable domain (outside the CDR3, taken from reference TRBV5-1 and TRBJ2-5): KAGVTQTPRYLIKTRGQQVTLSCSPISGHRSVSWYQQTPGQGLQFLFEYFSETQRNKGNFPGRFSGRQFSNSRSEMNVSTLELGDSALYLCASSLQGAGETQYFGPGTRLLVL.

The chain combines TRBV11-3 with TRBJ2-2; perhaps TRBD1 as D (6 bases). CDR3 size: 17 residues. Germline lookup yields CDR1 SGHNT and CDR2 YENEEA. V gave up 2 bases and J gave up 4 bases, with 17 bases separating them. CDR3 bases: TGTGCCAGCAGCTTACTTTTGGGGGCGCGTGGCACCGGGGAGCTGTTTTTT. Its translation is CASSLLLGARGTGELFF. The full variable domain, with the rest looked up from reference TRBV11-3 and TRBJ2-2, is EAGVVQSPRYKIIEKKQPVAFWCNPISGHNTLYWYLQNLGQGPELLIRYENEEAVDDSQLPKDRFSAERLKGVDSTLKIQPAELGDSAVYLCASSLLLGARGTGELFFGEGSRLTVL.

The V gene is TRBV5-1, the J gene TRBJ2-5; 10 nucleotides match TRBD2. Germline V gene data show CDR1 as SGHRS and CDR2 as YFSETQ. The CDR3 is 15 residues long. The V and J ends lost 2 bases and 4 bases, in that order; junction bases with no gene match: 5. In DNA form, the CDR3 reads TGCGCCAGCAGCTTTGCTAGCGGGAGCGGAGAGACCCAGTACTTC. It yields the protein CASSFASGSGETQYF. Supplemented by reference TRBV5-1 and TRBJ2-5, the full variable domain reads KAGVTQTPRYLIKTRGQQVTLSCSPISGHRSVSWYQQTPGQGLQFLFEYFSETQRNKGNFPGRFSGRQFSNSRSEMNVSTLELGDSALYLCASSFASGSGETQYFGPGTRLLVL.

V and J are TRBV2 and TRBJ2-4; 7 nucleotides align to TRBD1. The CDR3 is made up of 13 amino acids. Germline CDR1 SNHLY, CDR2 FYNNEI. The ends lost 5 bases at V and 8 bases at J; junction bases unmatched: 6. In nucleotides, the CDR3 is TGTGCCAGCAGTTTCGACAGGGAAGACATTCAGTACTTC. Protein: CASSFDREDIQYF.

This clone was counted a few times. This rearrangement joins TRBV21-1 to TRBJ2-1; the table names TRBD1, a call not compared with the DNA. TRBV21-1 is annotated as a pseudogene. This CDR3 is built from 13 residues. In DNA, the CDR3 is TGTGCCAGCAGCGGTCGACAGAATCATGAGCAGTTCTTC. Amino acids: CASSGRQNHEQFF.

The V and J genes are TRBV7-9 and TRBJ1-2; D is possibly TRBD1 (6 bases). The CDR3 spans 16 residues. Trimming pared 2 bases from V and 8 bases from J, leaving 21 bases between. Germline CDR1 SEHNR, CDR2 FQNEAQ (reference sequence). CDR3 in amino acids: CASSLRVGGFSLGYTF. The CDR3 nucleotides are TGTGCCAGCAGCTTACGGGTCGGGGGCTTCTCCCTGGGCTACACCTTC.

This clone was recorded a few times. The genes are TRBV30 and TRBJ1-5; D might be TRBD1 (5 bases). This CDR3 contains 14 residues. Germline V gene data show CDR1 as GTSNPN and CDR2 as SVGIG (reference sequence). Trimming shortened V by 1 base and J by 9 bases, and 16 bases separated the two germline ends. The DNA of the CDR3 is TGTGCCTGGAGTGCCGGGAGGGGCCTGCTGCCCCAGCATTTT. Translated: CAWSAGRGLLPQHF.

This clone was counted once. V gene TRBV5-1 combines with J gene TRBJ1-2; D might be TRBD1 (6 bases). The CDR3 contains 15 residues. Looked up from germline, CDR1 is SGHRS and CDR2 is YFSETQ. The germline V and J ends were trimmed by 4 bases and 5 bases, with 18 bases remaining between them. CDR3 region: CASSIQARGAYGYTF. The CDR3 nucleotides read TGCGCCAGCAGCATACAGGCGCGGGGGGCATATGGCTACACCTTC. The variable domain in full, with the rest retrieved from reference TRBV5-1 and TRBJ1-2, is KAGVTQTPRYLIKTRGQQVTLSCSPISGHRSVSWYQQTPGQGLQFLFEYFSETQRNKGNFPGRFSGRQFSNSRSEMNVSTLELGDSALYLCASSIQARGAYGYTFGSGTRLTVV.

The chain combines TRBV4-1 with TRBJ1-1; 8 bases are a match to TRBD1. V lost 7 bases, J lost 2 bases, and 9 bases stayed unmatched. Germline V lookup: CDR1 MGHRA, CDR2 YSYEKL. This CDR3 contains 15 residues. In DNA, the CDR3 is TGCGCCAGCACAGGGGGCTTTAGAGAAAACACTGAAGCTTTCTTT. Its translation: CASTGGFRENTEAFF.

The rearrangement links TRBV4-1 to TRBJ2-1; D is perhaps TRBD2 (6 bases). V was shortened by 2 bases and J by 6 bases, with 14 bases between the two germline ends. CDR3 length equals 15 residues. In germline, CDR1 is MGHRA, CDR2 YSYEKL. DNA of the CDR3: TGCGCCAGCAGCCAAACGAGGGACTCGATCAATGAGCAGTTCTTC. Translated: CASSQTRDSINEQFF.

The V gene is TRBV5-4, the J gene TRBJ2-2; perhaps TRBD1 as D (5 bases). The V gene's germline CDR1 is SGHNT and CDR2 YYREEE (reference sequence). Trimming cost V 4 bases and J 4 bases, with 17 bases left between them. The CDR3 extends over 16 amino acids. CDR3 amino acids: CASSPLDSWATGELFF. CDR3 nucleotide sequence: TGTGCCAGCAGCCCCTTAGACAGTTGGGCCACCGGGGAGCTGTTTTTT. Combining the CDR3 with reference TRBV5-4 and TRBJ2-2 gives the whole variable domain ETGVTQSPTHLIKTRGQQVTLRCSSQSGHNTVSWYQQALGQGPQFIFQYYREEENGRGNFPPRFSGLQFPNYSSELNVNALELDDSALYLCASSPLDSWATGELFFGEGSRLTVL.